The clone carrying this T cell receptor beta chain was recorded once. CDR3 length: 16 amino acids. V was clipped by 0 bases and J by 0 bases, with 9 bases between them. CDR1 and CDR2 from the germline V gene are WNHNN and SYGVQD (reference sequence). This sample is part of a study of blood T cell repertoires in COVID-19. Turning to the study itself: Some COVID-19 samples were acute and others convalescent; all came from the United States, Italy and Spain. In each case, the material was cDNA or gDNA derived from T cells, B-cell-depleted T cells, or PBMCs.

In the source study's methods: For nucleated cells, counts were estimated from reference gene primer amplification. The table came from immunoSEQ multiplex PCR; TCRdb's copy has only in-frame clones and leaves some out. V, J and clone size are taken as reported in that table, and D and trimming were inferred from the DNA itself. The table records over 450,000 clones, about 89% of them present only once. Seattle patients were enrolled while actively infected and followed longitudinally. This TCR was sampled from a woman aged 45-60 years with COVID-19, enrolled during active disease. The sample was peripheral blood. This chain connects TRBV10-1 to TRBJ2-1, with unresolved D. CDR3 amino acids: CASSESNPSSYNEQFF. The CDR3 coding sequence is TGCGCCAGCAGTGAGTCAAACCCGAGCTCCTACAATGAGCAGTTCTTC.